These 16 T cell receptor beta chains came from one sample sequenced in a study of T cell responses to AZD1222 COVID-19 vaccine. Using immunoSEQ multiplex PCR, the repertoire was profiled, and TCRdb retains in-frame clones only, with some absent. The table lists roughly 120,000 clones, approximately 90% of them singletons. Material: peripheral blood, obtained on day 0 of AZD1222 vaccination. The source is an adult in good health.

This clone was detected only once. The chain couples TRBV6-6 to TRBJ1-4; 7 nucleotides line up with TRBD1. The V and J ends lost 6 bases and 8 bases, in that order; junction bases with no gene match: 12. CDR1 is MNHNY and CDR2 is SVGAGI in the germline V gene (reference sequence). The CDR3 has 15 residues. This chain's CDR3 is CASRPPGQKEEKLFF. The DNA for the CDR3 is TGTGCCAGCAGACCCCCGGGACAGAAGGAGGAAAAACTGTTTTTT.

The genes are TRBV15 and TRBJ2-1; 10 nucleotides align to TRBD2. This CDR3 has 15 amino acids. Germline CDR1 LNHNV, CDR2 YYDKDF (reference sequence). The trim removed 1 base at V and 7 bases at J, leaving 4 bases unmatched. In DNA, the CDR3 is TGTGCCACCAGCAGAGGTGTTAGCGGGAGGAATGAGCAGTTCTTC. This translates into CATSRGVSGRNEQFF.

The V call is TRBV28, the J call TRBJ2-5; weak D call: TRBD2 (6 bases). The V end lost 3 bases, the J end lost 0 bases, and 11 bases lay between the germline ends. Per germline, CDR1 MDHEN and CDR2 SYDVKM. The CDR3 has 15 amino acids. Written as DNA, the CDR3 is TGTGCCAGCAGTTTCTTCGGGAGAGACCAAGAGACCCAGTACTTC. Translation: CASSFFGRDQETQYF.

This rearrangement joins TRBV4-1 to TRBJ2-1, with 14 nucleotides matching TRBD2. Germline-derived CDR1 and CDR2 are MGHRA and YSYEKL. This CDR3 has 20 residues. Germline trimming cut 2 bases from V and 0 bases from J; bases unmatched to any gene: 9. Written as DNA, the CDR3 is TGCGCCAGCAGCCAACCCTCGGGACTAGCGGGAGACCTCTCCTACAATGAGCAGTTCTTC. Translation gives CASSQPSGLAGDLSYNEQFF.

The rearrangement links TRBV6-2 or TRBV6-3 to TRBJ1-2; D remains ambiguous. The V end was cut by 0 bases, the J end by 7 bases, with 6 bases between. The CDR3 is 12 amino acids. Per the germline V gene, CDR1 is MNHEY and CDR2 is SVGEGT. CDR3 DNA sequence: TGTGCCAGCAGTTACTCGATAGGTGGCTACACCTTC. Translating gives CASSYSIGGYTF.

This clone has a handful of counts. The chain joins TRBV28 to TRBJ1-2; 9 bases are a match to TRBD1. Germline trimming cut 6 bases from V and 2 bases from J; bases unmatched to any gene: 4. The CDR3 is made up of 14 amino acids. CDR1 and CDR2 from the germline V gene are MDHEN and SYDVKM. The CDR3 bases are TGTGCCAGCAGGCCGACAGGGGGGAACTATGGCTACACCTTC. Encoded protein: CASRPTGGNYGYTF.

The chain couples TRBV7-9 to TRBJ1-2; 7 nucleotides align to TRBD1. The junction had 4 bases not matched to a gene; V was cut back by 1 base and J by 5 bases. The CDR3 is 14 residues long. Germline V CDR1 and CDR2: SEHNR, FQNEAQ (reference sequence). This chain's CDR3 is CASSLGGQTYGYTF. Written as DNA, the CDR3 is TGTGCCAGCAGCTTAGGGGGACAGACATATGGCTACACCTTC.

This chain links TRBV6-4 with TRBJ2-3; D might be TRBD2 (5 bases). Germline V gives CDR1 MRHNA, CDR2 SNTAGT. V lost 6 bases to trimming and J lost 1 base, with 17 bases between them. The CDR3 consists of 16 residues. The CDR3 loop reads CASSALGVPGTDTQYF. The DNA of the CDR3 is TGTGCCAGCAGCGCGCTCGGGGTCCCTGGCACAGATACGCAGTATTTT.

The J gene is TRBJ2-7, the V gene TRBV6-6; 8 positions match TRBD2. The CDR3 runs to 13 residues. Germline V gives CDR1 MNHNY, CDR2 SVGAGI (reference sequence). The V and J ends lost 7 bases and 2 bases, in that order; junction bases with no gene match: 4. CDR3 nucleotides: TGTGCCAGCATAAGAGCGGGGGCCTACGAGCAGTACTTC. This gives the protein CASIRAGAYEQYF.

V and J are TRBV11-2 and TRBJ2-1; tentatively, D is TRBD2 (5 bases). From germline, CDR1 is SGHAT and CDR2 FQNNGV. The CDR3 length is 13 residues. V lost 0 bases, J lost 6 bases, and 6 bases lay in between. CDR3 loop: CASSLDRGNEQFF. DNA of the CDR3: TGTGCCAGCAGCTTAGATCGGGGCAATGAGCAGTTCTTC.

The rearrangement uses TRBV5-4 and TRBJ2-5; 11 bases line up with TRBD2. This CDR3 spans 14 amino acids. Germline V gene data show CDR1 as SGHNT and CDR2 as YYREEE (reference sequence). After removal of 1 base from V and 5 bases from J, the junction contained 1 base not matched to a gene. Here the CDR3 DNA reads TGTGCCAGCAGCTTGAGACTAGCGGGGGAGACCCAGTACTTC. This gives the protein CASSLRLAGETQYF.

This clone was seen just once. The chain is built from TRBV7-3 and TRBJ2-3; D remains unclear. The CDR3 covers 14 residues. Trimming took off 5 bases at V and 2 bases at J, with 11 bases between the two ends. Per the germline V gene, CDR1 is SGHTA and CDR2 is FQGTGA. The CDR3 loop is CASSPSGTTDTQYF. As DNA, the CDR3 is TGTGCCAGCAGCCCATCGGGCACCACAGATACGCAGTATTTT. The full variable domain, rest sourced from reference TRBV7-3 and TRBJ2-3, is GAGVSQTPSNKVTEKGKYVELRCDPISGHTALYWYRQSLGQGPEFLIYFQGTGAADDSGLPNDRFFAVRPEGSVSTLKIQRTERGDSAVYLCASSPSGTTDTQYFGPGTRLTVL.

This clone occurred once. The J gene is TRBJ2-5, the V gene TRBV7-8; D not certain. V was pared by 4 bases and J by 2 bases, with 14 bases between. This CDR3 contains 15 residues. CDR1 is SGHVS, CDR2 FQNEAQ, per germline. CDR3 region: CASSSAATRQETQYF. The CDR3 DNA reads as TGTGCCAGCAGCTCAGCTGCCACAAGGCAAGAGACCCAGTACTTC.

The rearrangement joins TRBV19 to TRBJ2-7; the D is unclear. CDR1 and CDR2 from the germline V gene are LNHDA and SQIVND (reference sequence). The CDR3 covers 14 residues. Deletions cut 3 bases from V and 0 bases from J, with 9 bases between. The CDR3 spells CASSMGRPSYEQYF. The CDR3 DNA reads as TGTGCCAGTAGTATGGGCAGACCCTCCTACGAGCAGTACTTC.

This clone was recorded only once. The chain links TRBV3-1 (or the pseudogene TRBV3-2) to TRBJ2-7; 10 bases are a match to TRBD2. This CDR3 has 15 amino acids. Trimming removed 4 bases from V and 4 bases from J; junction bases left unmatched: 7. Germline CDR1 reads LGHDT; CDR2 reads YNNKEL (reference sequence). The CDR3: CASSRRTSGKYEQYF. The CDR3 DNA is TGTGCCAGCAGCCGGAGAACTAGCGGGAAATACGAGCAGTACTTC.

The chain joins TRBV19 to TRBJ1-5; D may be TRBD1 (5 bases). The CDR3 covers 15 residues. The V end was cut by 6 bases, the J end by 4 bases, with 16 bases between. Germline V lookup: CDR1 LNHDA, CDR2 SQIVND (reference sequence). The CDR3 loop reads CASSLGPSRNQPQHF. As DNA, the CDR3 is TGTGCCAGTAGCTTGGGACCGAGTAGGAATCAGCCCCAGCATTTT.